These 31 T cell receptor beta chains were all obtained from the same sample, sequenced in a study of T cells after yellow fever vaccination. Each CDR3 protein is one row after TCRdb ran MiXCR on the 5' RACE reads. The sample shows 60,000 to 85,000 distinct CDR3 sequences, more than 5.5% of them seen only once. The sequenced sample was CD8+ T cells sorted from PBMCs, obtained 4 to 6 days after the first yellow fever vaccination. Every receptor here comes from a man aged 18 to 29 who received the YFV17D yellow fever vaccine.

To note about this clonotype: A read error is possible here, since a much larger clone lies one base away. The V and J genes are TRBV4-3 and TRBJ2-2; 9 bases fit TRBD2. The CDR3 extends over 17 amino acids. The germline gives CDR1 LGHNA, CDR2 YSLEER. The V gene end was trimmed by 0 bases and the J gene end by 7 bases; junction bases not matched to a gene: 9. The DNA for the CDR3 is TGCGCCAGCAGCCAAGATGGTAGAAGCGGGGGGAACGGGGAGCTGTTTTTT. It yields the protein CASSQDGRSGGNGELFF.

About this clonotype itself: One junction end does not reproduce the germline sequence, and a read error may be involved. The rearrangement uses TRBV12-5 and TRBJ2-6; 7 positions agree with TRBD1. There are 23 residues in the CDR3. The germline V gene has CDR1 LGHNT and CDR2 FRNRAP. CDR3 residues: CASGLDPYLYNRGRWSGANVLTF. The CDR3 bases are TGTGCTAGTGGTTTGGATCCTTATCTATACAACAGGGGCCGCTGGTCTGGGGCGAACGTCCTGACTTTC.

This clonotype was seen ten or more times. The V call is TRBV4-1, the J call TRBJ2-7, with 8 bases lining up with TRBD2. CDR1 and CDR2 (germline): MGHRA, YSYEKL. Germline trimming cut 0 bases from V and 4 bases from J; bases unmatched to any gene: 2. The CDR3 runs 14 residues. The CDR3, as DNA: TGCGCCAGCAGCCAAGAAGCGGGGGTGTACGAGCAGTACTTC. It codes for CASSQEAGVYEQYF.

The gene calls are TRBV7-3 and TRBJ2-6; unclear D gene. This CDR3 spans 18 amino acids. Germline V gene lookup returns CDR1 SGHTA and CDR2 FQGTGA. Trimming stripped 3 bases from V and 0 bases from J, with 15 bases between. The CDR3 sequence: CASSFSPGTVSGANVLTF. CDR3 nucleotide sequence: TGTGCCAGCAGCTTCTCCCCAGGAACCGTCTCTGGGGCCAACGTCCTGACTTTC.

The sample holds many counts of this clonotype. The chain links TRBV3-1 to TRBJ1-1; unclear D gene. Germline-derived CDR1 and CDR2 are LGHDT and YNNKEL (reference sequence). V was clipped by 0 bases and J by 1 base, with 9 bases between them. This CDR3 is 15 amino acids long. CDR3 coding DNA: TGTGCCAGCAGCCAAGATAGGGTAGCGAACACTGAAGCTTTCTTT. Translated, it gives CASSQDRVANTEAFF.

This clonotype was recorded at least ten times. The J gene is TRBJ2-2, the V gene TRBV12-3 or TRBV12-4; no clear D gene. Trimming took 2 bases from V and 4 from J, leaving 8 bases between them. This CDR3 contains 14 residues. CDR3 amino acids: CASSLTGPTGELFF. CDR3 DNA sequence: TGTGCCAGCAGTTTAACCGGGCCCACCGGGGAGCTGTTTTTT.

Concerning this clonotype: A clone one base away is much larger, so this may be a read error. The gene calls are TRBV11-1 and TRBJ2-2, with D possibly being TRBD1 (5 bases). CDR3 length equals 17 residues. Germline lookup yields CDR1 SGHAT and CDR2 FQDESV (reference sequence). CDR3 protein: CASSPSGARASTGQLFF. In DNA form, the CDR3 reads TGTGCCAGCAGCCCTAGTGGGGCCAGGGCCTCCACCGGGCAGCTGTTTTTT. The full variable domain, rest sourced from reference TRBV11-1 and TRBJ2-2, is EAEVAQSPRYKITEKSQAVAFWCDPISGHATLYWYRQILGQGPELLVQFQDESVVDDSQLPKDRFSAERLKGVDSTLKIQPAELGDSAMYLCASSPSGARASTGQLFFGEGSRLTVL.

This clonotype turned up a few times. The genes are TRBV5-8 and TRBJ2-7; maybe TRBD2 (6 bases). Germline loops: CDR1 SGHTS, CDR2 YDEGEE. Trimming left V 5 bases short and J 3 bases short, with 18 bases between. CDR3 size: 15 residues. The CDR3 here is CASRGGDVYFYEQYF. CDR3 DNA sequence: TGTGCCAGCAGGGGGGGTGACGTTTACTTCTACGAGCAGTACTTC.

This clonotype was observed many times. The chain has TRBV20-1 and TRBJ2-2; 8 nucleotides line up with TRBD1. The CDR3 sequence is 13 residues long. Unmatched junction bases numbered 0, after V lost 3 bases and J lost 3 bases. The germline gives CDR1 DFQATT, CDR2 SNEGSKA (reference sequence). CDR3 residues: CSARGQDTGELFF. The CDR3 DNA reads TGCAGTGCTAGGGGACAGGACACCGGGGAGCTGTTTTTT.

This clonotype was observed at least ten times. The chain employs TRBV9 and TRBJ2-5; D remains ambiguous. Germline lookup yields CDR1 SGDLS and CDR2 YYNGEE. V was clipped by 1 base and J by 3 bases, with 10 bases between them. The CDR3 is 14 amino acids. The CDR3 coding sequence is TGTGCCAGCAGCGTATCACCAAGAAAAGAGACCCAGTACTTC. Amino acids: CASSVSPRKETQYF.

The sample holds many counts of this clonotype. J is TRBJ2-5 and V is TRBV29-1, with TRBD2 as a possible D gene (6 bases). Germline V gives CDR1 SQVTM, CDR2 ANQGSEA. This CDR3 comprises 12 residues. The V gene lost 7 bases and the J gene lost 1 base, with 10 bases spanning the gap. The CDR3 here is CSGGGTQETQYF. CDR3 in DNA: TGCAGCGGTGGGGGGACCCAAGAGACCCAGTACTTC. Full variable domain (remainder filled in from reference TRBV29-1 and TRBJ2-5): SAVISQKPSRDICQRGTSLTIQCQVDSQVTMMFWYRQQPGQSLTLIATANQGSEATYESGFVIDKFPISRPNLTFSTLTVSNMSPEDSSIYLCSGGGTQETQYFGPGTRLLVL.

This clonotype was detected ten times or more. This chain connects TRBV29-1 to TRBJ2-3; perhaps D is TRBD1 or TRBD2 (6 bases each). The V end lost 2 bases, the J end lost 4 bases, and 19 bases lay between the germline ends. This CDR3 is built from 16 residues. In germline, CDR1 is SQVTM, CDR2 ANQGSEA. The DNA for the CDR3 is TGCAGCGTTGAACTGGGAGCGGAGGGGGTCGCAGATACGCAGTATTTT. As protein: CSVELGAEGVADTQYF.

Concerning this clonotype itself: This may arise from a read error, as a much more abundant clone is one base away. The rearrangement joins TRBV7-8 to TRBJ2-3, with 7 bases fitting TRBD2. The germline CDR1 and CDR2 sequences are SGHVS and FQNEAQ. The CDR3 length is 15 residues. V shed 3 bases, J shed 6 bases, and the junction held 9 bases outside the gene matches. The CDR3 DNA follows: TGTGCCAGCAGCTTGACTAGCTGGGAAGGGGATACGCAGTATTTT. Protein: CASSLTSWEGDTQYF. Full variable domain (remainder filled in from reference TRBV7-8 and TRBJ2-3): GAGVSQSPRYKVAKRGQDVALRCDPISGHVSLFWYQQALGQGPEFLTYFQNEAQLDKSGLPSDRFFAERPEGSVSTLKIQRTQQEDSAVYLCASSLTSWEGDTQYFGPGTRLTVL.

This clonotype was seen a handful of times. The V gene is TRBV2, the J gene TRBJ1-1; 7 nucleotides match TRBD1. V shed 0 bases, J shed 5 bases, and the junction held 3 bases outside the gene matches. From germline, CDR1 is SNHLY and CDR2 FYNNEI. This CDR3 is built from 14 residues. The CDR3 is CASSEAEGATEAFF. The CDR3 nucleotides read TGTGCCAGCAGTGAAGCGGAGGGGGCGACTGAAGCTTTCTTT.

This chain connects TRBV19 to TRBJ2-7; 8 nucleotides agree with TRBD1. This CDR3 comprises 13 residues. After removal of 3 bases from V and 3 bases from J, the junction contained 1 base not matched to a gene. Germline V CDR1 and CDR2: LNHDA, SQIVND (reference sequence). CDR3 amino acids: CASSIDRGYEQYF. CDR3 DNA: TGTGCCAGTAGTATCGACAGGGGCTACGAGCAGTACTTC.

CDR3 coding DNA: TGTGCCAGCAGCCTAAACAGGGCGGGCACCGGGGAGCTGTTTTTT. It specifies CASSLNRAGTGELFF. This chain connects TRBV11-3 to TRBJ2-2; a weak D match, TRBD1 (6 bases). The V end lost 5 bases, the J end lost 4 bases, and 14 bases lay between the germline ends. CDR3 length: 15 residues. The germline CDR1 and CDR2 sequences are SGHNT and YENEEA.

This clonotype has only a few counts. This chain connects TRBV7-9 to TRBJ1-5; D might be TRBD1 (5 bases). The germline V and J ends were trimmed by 6 bases and 5 bases, with 17 bases remaining between them. The CDR3 consists of 15 residues. Germline-derived CDR1 and CDR2 are SEHNR and FQNEAQ (reference sequence). CDR3 residues: CASSLGWGEDQPQHF. The CDR3 DNA sequence: TGTGCCAGCAGTCTAGGATGGGGGGAAGATCAGCCCCAGCATTTT.

This clonotype has ten or more counts. The V gene is TRBV6-5, the J gene TRBJ2-2; D is ambiguous. The length of the CDR3 is 12 residues. The germline V and J ends were trimmed by 3 bases and 4 bases, with 3 bases remaining between them. Per germline, CDR1 MNHEY and CDR2 SVGAGI. This CDR3 is CASSYRTGELFF. The CDR3 nucleotides read TGTGCCAGCAGTTATCGCACCGGGGAGCTGTTTTTT.

This clonotype was seen repeatedly, ten times or more. This chain connects TRBV6-2 or TRBV6-3 to TRBJ2-1; 7 nucleotides match TRBD2. Germline loops: CDR1 MNHEY, CDR2 SVGEGT. CDR3 length: 14 amino acids. With 7 bases clipped from V and 4 bases from J, the junction kept 7 bases outside the gene matches. CDR3: CASNHGTIYNEQFF. The CDR3, as DNA: TGTGCCAGCAATCATGGGACTATATACAATGAGCAGTTCTTC.

This clonotype was seen ten or more times. The V call is TRBV6-6, the J call TRBJ1-5; D unresolved. Germline V CDR1 and CDR2: MNHNY, SVGAGI (reference sequence). The CDR3 length is 13 residues. Trimming took 2 bases from V and 1 from J, leaving 3 bases between them. This chain's CDR3 is CASSYRSNQPQHF. In DNA, the CDR3 is TGTGCCAGCAGTTACAGGAGCAATCAGCCCCAGCATTTT.

This chain links TRBV7-3 with TRBJ2-1; 11 nucleotides agree with TRBD2. There are 15 residues in the CDR3. V lost 3 bases and J lost 6; bases outside the gene matches: 4. Germline assignment: CDR1 SGHTA and CDR2 FQGTGA. For the CDR3, the DNA is TGTGCCAGCAGCTTTAGCGGGGGGGATATCAATGAGCAGTTCTTC. Protein sequence: CASSFSGGDINEQFF.

The chain uses TRBV19 and TRBJ2-3, with TRBD2 identical over 7 bases. Losses at the gene ends were 3 bases for V and 2 bases for J; bases not matched to a gene: 8. In germline, CDR1 is LNHDA, CDR2 SQIVND (reference sequence). CDR3 length equals 16 residues. The CDR3 nucleotides are TGTGCCAGTAGTATGGCTAGCGGAGAACTCACAGATACGCAGTATTTT. Protein sequence: CASSMASGELTDTQYF.

This clonotype appeared a few times. This chain joins TRBV29-1 and TRBJ1-2, with 10 positions matching TRBD1. The CDR3 runs to 12 residues. After removal of 7 bases from V and 7 bases from J, the junction contained 6 bases not matched to a gene. Germline CDR1 and CDR2: SQVTM and ANQGSEA. In DNA, the CDR3 is TGCAGCGGCGGGACAGGGGCTTCTGGCTACACCTTC. Translated, it gives CSGGTGASGYTF.

This clonotype came up a few times. The chain is built from TRBV19 and TRBJ2-7; the D gene is possibly TRBD1 (6 bases). The CDR3 is made up of 16 amino acids. Germline values: CDR1 LNHDA, CDR2 SQIVND (reference sequence). Between the trimmed V and J ends, which lost 2 bases and 6 bases, there was a span of 20 bases. In nucleotides, the CDR3 is TGTGCCAGTAGTATATTGCCTTTGGCAGGGGTTGGCGAGCAGTACTTC. Residues: CASSILPLAGVGEQYF. The full variable domain, in which reference TRBV19 and TRBJ2-7 provide the parts outside the CDR3, is DGGITQSPKYLFRKEGQNVTLSCEQNLNHDAMYWYRQDPGQGLRLIYYSQIVNDFQKGDIAEGYSVSREKKESFPLTVTSAQKNPTAFYLCASSILPLAGVGEQYFGPGTRLTVT.

This clonotype was seen a handful of times. The chain recombines TRBV5-1 with TRBJ1-2, with 7 nucleotides matching TRBD1. J gave up 6 bases and V 0 bases, and 2 bases lay outside the gene matches. Germline lookup yields CDR1 SGHRS and CDR2 YFSETQ. The CDR3 is made up of 13 amino acids. The DNA for the CDR3 is TGCGCCAGCAGCTTGGACAGGGGAGATGGCTACACCTTC. It is translated as CASSLDRGDGYTF.

The genes are TRBV6-1 and TRBJ1-5; no reliable D call. Germline V gives CDR1 MNHNS, CDR2 SASEGT. V was pared by 8 bases and J by 0 bases, with 14 bases between. This CDR3 region has 15 residues. The CDR3 here is CASQTGLGSNQPQHF. The CDR3 DNA reads as TGTGCCAGCCAGACTGGACTGGGTAGCAATCAGCCCCAGCATTTT.

Only a few counts were recorded for this clonotype. The V and J genes are TRBV30 and TRBJ2-7; D unclear. Germline V gene sequence: CDR1 GTSNPN, CDR2 SVGIG (reference sequence). CDR3 length: 11 residues. V dropped 1 base and J dropped 12 bases, with 13 bases sitting between them. For the CDR3, the DNA is TGTGCCTGGAGTGGACTTGGCAGCCCGTACTTC. Its translation: CAWSGLGSPYF.

The chain carries TRBV11-2 and TRBJ2-5; 7 nucleotides align to TRBD2. This CDR3 comprises 13 residues. Germline lookup yields CDR1 SGHAT and CDR2 FQNNGV. V dropped 7 bases and J dropped 3; count of bases not matched to a gene: 5. The CDR3, as DNA: TGTGCCAGCACCCCCAGCGGGGAAGAGACCCAGTACTTC. Translated, it gives CASTPSGEETQYF.

The table lists this clonotype with a few counts. The chain combines TRBV30 with TRBJ2-2, with D uncertain. Germline values: CDR1 GTSNPN, CDR2 SVGIG (reference sequence). This CDR3 spans 11 amino acids. V lost 0 bases and J lost 7, with 3 bases in between. As DNA, the CDR3 is TGTGCCTGGAGTGTAGTCGGGGAGCTGTTTTTT. Its protein product is CAWSVVGELFF.

The sample holds many counts of this clonotype. The gene calls are TRBV5-1 and TRBJ2-3; D not resolved. CDR3 length: 13 amino acids. Germline lookup yields CDR1 SGHRS and CDR2 YFSETQ. Between the trimmed V and J ends, which lost 6 bases and 2 bases, there was a span of 10 bases. The CDR3 spells CASTGSNTDTQYF. The CDR3 region has the DNA TGCGCCAGCACGGGTTCCAACACAGATACGCAGTATTTT.

The sample holds many counts of this clonotype. V is TRBV7-6 and J is TRBJ2-7; possible D gene TRBD2, 6 bases. Germline lookup yields CDR1 SGHVS and CDR2 FNYEAQ. The CDR3 has 16 amino acids. Deletions cut 0 bases from V and 0 bases from J, with 12 bases between. CDR3 DNA sequence: TGTGCCAGCAGCTTAGCTTTTCGGGAGAGCTCCTACGAGCAGTACTTC. Translating gives CASSLAFRESSYEQYF. The full variable domain, in which reference TRBV7-6 and TRBJ2-7 provide the parts outside the CDR3, is GAGVSQSPRYKVTKRGQDVALRCDPISGHVSLYWYRQALGQGPEFLTYFNYEAQQDKSGLPNDRFSAERPEGSISTLTIQRTEQRDSAMYRCASSLAFRESSYEQYFGPGTRLTVT.